Listed here is a single TCR beta chain. The repertoire was sequenced with immunoSEQ multiplex PCR; TCRdb's copy has only in-frame clones and lacks some. The data contain 90,000 to 150,000 clones, 87% of them singletons. Trimming took 0 bases from V and 1 from J, leaving 12 bases between them. Germline lookup yields CDR1 KGHSH and CDR2 LQKENI. The CDR3 totals 16 residues. The sample is drawn from a study of control samples from healthy donors and cancer patients. The sequenced sample consisted of blood. The TCR originated in a young man in good health. The V call is TRBV18, the J call TRBJ2-5; the D is unclear. CDR3 region: CASSPPSRTAQETQYF. Here the CDR3 DNA reads TGTGCCAGCTCACCACCGAGCCGGACGGCCCAAGAGACCCAGTACTTC.